This T cell receptor (beta chain) was sequenced during a study of blood T cells in healthy people across ages. With a J-beta primer mix and a sample-barcoded 5' primer, a second PCR ran roughly 6 to 11 cycles. TCRdb re-called the 5' RACE reads with MiXCR, one entry per CDR3 protein. The sample comprises 800,000 to 950,000 distinct CDR3 sequences, roughly 52% of which are singletons, and under 15% rests with the top ten. Note on this clonotype: Its antigen is not known.

Isolation of PBMCs gave at least 6 million cells per sample. The study's findings and limits: There was no known CMV status for donors, so expanded clonotype changes were possibly confounded.

V was shortened by 2 bases and J by 5 bases, with 6 bases between the two germline ends. This CDR3 comprises 12 residues. CDR1 and CDR2 (germline): KGHSH, LQKENI. This clonotype was obtained from a man aged 25 to 40 in good health. Sequencing input: blood. The J gene is TRBJ2-5, the V gene TRBV18; D not certain. CDR3 region: CASSPELETQYF. CDR3 sequence (DNA): TGTGCCAGCTCACCAGAGTTGGAGACCCAGTACTTC.